This T cell receptor beta chain was captured in a study of blood T cell repertoires in COVID-19. At the level of the study: Spain, Italy and the United States supplied samples that represented acute and convalescent COVID-19. From T cells, B-cell-depleted T cells, or PBMCs came the material, which was cDNA or gDNA.

Germline lookup yields CDR1 SNHLY and CDR2 FYNNEI. Trimming stripped 6 bases from V and 6 bases from J, with 11 bases between. This CDR3 is 12 amino acids long. During active infection, Seattle patients enrolled and were then monitored through disease. In the authors' methods: Amplification of reference gene primers was used by the study to estimate nucleated cell counts. Produced via immunoSEQ multiplex PCR; TCRdb's table is partial and in-frame only. V, J and clone size were drawn from that table, and D and trimming were deduced from the DNA. This table holds 200,000 or so clones, roughly 84% found once.

The chain recombines TRBV2 with TRBJ1-1; the D gene is possibly TRBD1 (6 bases). Sequenced material: peripheral blood. The clonotype was recovered from a man in his fifties with COVID-19, enrolled during active disease. The CDR3 DNA reads TGTGCCAGCAGCGCAACAGGGTCTGAAGCTTTCTTT. As protein: CASSATGSEAFF.